This record covers a single T cell receptor beta chain. Its antigen is still unknown. No base quality information exists; no much larger clone differs at one position. These data come from a study of T cells after yellow fever vaccination (dated by TCRdb to between 2018 and 2020). Regarding the complete study: Libraries from fractions with low cell numbers were prepared with the SMART-Seq v4 Ultra Low Input RNA kit. To follow T-cell clones before and after both primary and booster YFV17D yellow fever vaccination, bulk TCR alpha and beta repertoires underwent longitudinal sequencing. Two healthy male donors, one aged 18 to 30 and one aged 30 to 40 years, made up the cohort. Blood samples were taken at several timepoints before and after primary and secondary immunization, and bulk PBMC replicates and cell subsets were isolated.

TCR cDNA was synthesized by 5'RACE template switching, which introduced a universal primer site and unique molecular identifiers. Priming for cDNA synthesis came from both the TCR alpha and TCR beta constant segments. Libraries were amplified in two PCR steps, with sample barcodes and sequencing adapters added in the second step. Libraries were sequenced on Illumina HiSeq 2500 (2x100 bp) or NovaSeq (2x150 bp). The paper's processing steps were these. MIGEC handled demultiplexing of reads and collapsing into UMI consensus sequences, while MiXCR performed V(D)J alignment. Vaccine-responding clonotypes were identified with edgeR using replicate PBMC samples, with FDR below 0.01 and a log2 fold change above 5 up to day 15 being required. Each bulk clonotype received a CD4 or CD8 identity based on whether the sequenced CD4 or CD8 repertoire contained that clonotype at higher abundance. The raw public data were reprocessed by TCRdb itself: fastp quality trimming at Q25, MiXCR clonotype calling, in-frame beta chains only. Every distinct CDR3 protein forms one entry, paired with its most common genes and DNA. V and J calls and clone size were set by TCRdb, not the authors. The sample has some 500,000 distinct CDR3 sequences on record, approximately 13% of them singletons. The ten largest clones add up to about an eighth of the sample.

Results and caveats for the whole study, not just this receptor: Because abundant contaminating clonotypes from the bulk population could be contained in FACS-sorted repertoires, computational filtering was required. The secondary T-cell response was found to be weaker but faster than the primary response, with a peak reached on day 5 rather than on day 15. A small share of clonotypes occurred in both CD4 and CD8 compartments, likely arising from convergent recombination. Only a couple of donors were included in the study, so the extent to which the findings can be generalized is limited. Most clones expanded after primary vaccination were re-detected after the booster (about 95% of CD4 and roughly 87% of CD8), suggesting broad memory maintenance.

Read against the paper, the sample's treatment or condition label means: live attenuated yellow fever vaccine strain. At each blood-draw timepoint, two biological replicates of bulk PBMCs were obtained. PBMCs were isolated from peripheral blood using a standard Ficoll-Paque protocol. TriZol was used to extract RNA from bulk PBMCs, from CD4 and CD8 fractions, and from dextramer-positive and dextramer-negative fractions. Sequences were derived from PBMCs, sampled on the day of the yellow fever booster vaccination. This receptor was identified in a man aged 25-40 years who received the YFV17D yellow fever vaccine.

Read as DNA, the sequence is TGTGCCAGCACCTGGACTAGCGGGATAACTGCCGGGGCAGAGACCCAGTACTTC. Its coded protein is CASTWTSGITAGAETQYF. The receptor chain draws on TRBV21-1 and TRBJ2-5; the table's D gene call, TRBD2, was not cross checked with the DNA. TRBV21-1 is described as a pseudogene. Spanning cysteine to phenylalanine, the CDR3 consists of 18 amino acids. The only DNA kept is the CDR3, 54 bases in frame from the first base.